This T cell receptor (beta chain) was sequenced in a study of T cell clonality in common variable immunodeficiency. This clone was seen ten or more times. Read data end 3 residues before the CDR3 end; the end is taken from the germline J gene. Assay used: immunoSEQ multiplex PCR; TCRdb lists only in-frame clones, some missing. Listed for the sample are tens of thousands of clones, none seen a single time. The CDR3 spans 13 residues. In germline, CDR1 is DFQATT, CDR2 SNEGSKA (reference sequence). Trimming removed 3 bases at V and 7 bases at J, with 15 bases between. The source material was peripheral blood mononuclear cells. The rearrangement uses TRBV20-1 and TRBJ1-1; a possible D gene is TRBD1 (6 bases). The receptor comes from a person aged 18 to 70 in good health. The covered CDR3 bases are TGCAGTGCTAGGGGCAGGGGCGATAATGAA. Protein sequence: CSARGRGDNE. The CDR3 as a whole reads CSARGRGDNEAFF.